Included here is one T cell receptor (beta chain) sequence, with context. Its antigen is currently unknown. These data come from a study of T cell responses to AZD1222 COVID-19 vaccine. Study-level results: Regions left unmutated in variants are reportedly the target of nearly half of spike-specific TCRs. Seropositive AZD1222 recipients at baseline numbered only 6 or 7. Clonal diversity may have been underestimated in mostly white British donors. Spike as a whole was targeted by vaccine-associated CD4 TCRs, dominant at 160-218 and 743-854.

V lost 3 bases, J lost 6 bases, and 12 bases lay in between. CDR1 and CDR2 (germline): SGHAT, FQNNGV. The CDR3 contains 15 residues. This table comes from immunoSEQ multiplex PCR, and its TCRdb copy is limited to in-frame clones, with some not included. The sample lists about 42,000 clones; roughly 88% were seen once. The material sequenced was peripheral blood, taken 28 days after the second AZD1222 dose. This receptor was taken from an adult who received the AZD1222 COVID-19 vaccine. The chain combines TRBV11-2 with TRBJ1-6; D gene ambiguous. CDR3: CASSFEVALNSPLHF. The CDR3 DNA reads as TGTGCCAGCAGCTTCGAAGTGGCGCTTAATTCACCCCTCCACTTT.